These 21 T cell receptor beta chains share one sample of origin, sequenced in a study of blood T cells in healthy people across ages. It was with a sample-barcoded 5' primer and a J-beta primer mix that a second PCR of roughly 6 to 12 cycles was run. TCRdb ran MiXCR on the 5' RACE reads and lists one entry per CDR3 protein. The table lists about 1.8 million distinct CDR3 sequences, around 50% of them singletons. Material: blood. The origin of the receptors is a woman aged 35 to 49 in good health.

The rearrangement links TRBV20-1 to TRBJ2-7; D might be TRBD1 (5 bases). The CDR3 covers 14 residues. The germline gives CDR1 DFQATT, CDR2 SNEGSKA (reference sequence). The CDR3 loop reads CSPTSLQGTYEQYF. CDR3 DNA: TGCAGCCCCACCTCCCTGCAGGGTACCTACGAGCAGTACTTC.

This clonotype was picked up a small number of times. This sequence joins TRBV7-6 and TRBJ2-7; D unclear. V lost 0 bases and J 2 bases, leaving 8 bases between the germline ends. CDR3 length: 14 residues. Germline V gene lookup returns CDR1 SGHVS and CDR2 FNYEAQ. As DNA, the CDR3 is TGTGCCAGCAGCTTAGCAACGGCAGCCTACGAGCAGTACTTC. This sequence encodes CASSLATAAYEQYF.

The V gene is TRBV28, the J gene TRBJ2-7; D call uncertain. The V gene's germline CDR1 is MDHEN and CDR2 SYDVKM. V shed 3 bases and J shed 4 bases, with 19 bases lying between them. CDR3 length: 16 residues. CDR3 nucleotide sequence: TGTGCCAGCAGTTTTGGCGTGAAGGTGGCCAGTTACGAGCAGTACTTC. It codes for CASSFGVKVASYEQYF.

This sequence joins TRBV7-9 and TRBJ1-6, with D possibly TRBD1 on 5 matching bases. The germline V gene encodes CDR1 SEHNR and CDR2 FQNEAQ (reference sequence). The CDR3 has 15 residues. Trimming stripped 2 bases from V and 7 bases from J, with 12 bases between. In DNA, the CDR3 is TGTGCCAGCAGCTTATTGGGGCAGGGAAATTCACCCCTCCACTTT. Protein: CASSLLGQGNSPLHF.

V gene TRBV7-8 combines with J gene TRBJ1-5; a possible D gene is TRBD1 (6 bases). Trimming took off 5 bases at V and 2 bases at J, with 22 bases between the two ends. The CDR3 length is 18 residues. Germline loops: CDR1 SGHVS, CDR2 FQNEAQ. As DNA, the CDR3 is TGTGCCAGCAGCGACCCGGGACACCCGAAAATACGCAATCAGCCCCAGCATTTT. Protein sequence: CASSDPGHPKIRNQPQHF. The variable domain in full, with the rest retrieved from reference TRBV7-8 and TRBJ1-5, is GAGVSQSPRYKVAKRGQDVALRCDPISGHVSLFWYQQALGQGPEFLTYFQNEAQLDKSGLPSDRFFAERPEGSVSTLKIQRTQQEDSAVYLCASSDPGHPKIRNQPQHFGDGTRLSIL.

The V and J genes are TRBV4-1 and TRBJ2-1; D is perhaps TRBD2 (6 bases). CDR3 length equals 17 residues. V was pared by 4 bases and J by 5 bases, with 21 bases between. Germline loops: CDR1 MGHRA, CDR2 YSYEKL. CDR3 residues: CASSLHPGRRDNNEQFF. DNA for the CDR3: TGCGCCAGCAGCCTCCACCCGGGACGGCGGGATAACAATGAGCAGTTCTTC.

The chain carries TRBV24-1 and TRBJ2-6; D not resolved. Trimming left V 4 bases short and J 4 bases short, with 10 bases between. This CDR3 contains 15 residues. Per germline, CDR1 KGHDR and CDR2 SFDVKD. The CDR3 is CATSEHGSGANVLTF. CDR3 DNA: TGTGCCACCAGTGAACATGGGTCCGGGGCCAACGTCCTGACTTTC.

The chain is built from TRBV20-1 and TRBJ2-1; TRBD2 matches at 16 bases. Germline-derived CDR1 and CDR2 are DFQATT and SNEGSKA (reference sequence). J lost 0 bases, V lost 4 bases, and 6 bases had no gene match. The CDR3 covers 18 residues. CDR3 sequence (DNA): TGCAGTGCTAAGGGACTAGCGGGGGGGCTTCGCTCCTACAATGAGCAGTTCTTC. This encodes CSAKGLAGGLRSYNEQFF.

This chain links TRBV15 with TRBJ1-2; a possible D gene is TRBD1 (5 bases). CDR1 is LNHNV, CDR2 YYDKDF, per germline (reference sequence). Trimming took 0 bases from V and 4 from J, leaving 12 bases between them. The CDR3 has 15 residues. The CDR3 DNA follows: TGTGCCACCAGCAGAGATAGGGGAGTCAGCTATGGCTACACCTTC. This translates into CATSRDRGVSYGYTF.

The chain joins TRBV6-4 to TRBJ1-2, with D hard to call. V dropped 5 bases and J dropped 8 bases, with 15 bases sitting between them. This CDR3 is built from 13 residues. CDR1 is MRHNA and CDR2 is SNTAGT in the germline V gene. CDR3 nucleotides: TGTGCCAGCAGTATGACGGGAGACGGCGGCTACACCTTC. Its translation: CASSMTGDGGYTF.

The genes are TRBV18 and TRBJ1-1, with D perhaps matching TRBD1 (6 bases). The CDR3 length is 14 residues. The germline V gene encodes CDR1 KGHSH and CDR2 LQKENI. The ends were cut back, 5 bases at V and 6 bases at J, with 16 bases in the middle. CDR3 sequence (DNA): TGTGCCAGCTCATATCAGGACAGTCTCTCTGAAGCTTTCTTT. This gives the protein CASSYQDSLSEAFF.

This clonotype showed up just a few times. The junction does not match germline at one end; this may be a read error. The DNA for the CDR3 is TGTGCCAGCAGCCAAGAACGGACAGGAGTCTACGGGCAGTACTTC. It specifies CASSQERTGVYGQYF. The chain combines TRBV14 with TRBJ2-7, with 7 bases identical to TRBD1. Germline V gives CDR1 SGHDN, CDR2 FVKESK. The CDR3 is 15 amino acids.

This clonotype was detected a few times. The chain recombines TRBV20-1 with TRBJ2-1, with 8 positions matching TRBD2. J gave up 7 bases and V 1 base, and 12 bases lay outside the gene matches. This CDR3 contains 16 residues. CDR1 is DFQATT and CDR2 is SNEGSKA in the germline V gene (reference sequence). The CDR3 DNA follows: TGCAGTGCTAGAGGGAGCGGGGGCCTGGGGGGGAATGAGCAGTTCTTC. It translates to CSARGSGGLGGNEQFF.

This clonotype was observed a few times. The chain links TRBV6-2 or TRBV6-3 to TRBJ1-2; no clear D. Trimming took 8 bases from V and 2 from J, leaving 15 bases between them. CDR3 length equals 14 residues. Germline CDR1 reads MNHEY; CDR2 reads SVGEGT. The CDR3 loop reads CASLKVHWNYGYTF. The CDR3 bases are TGTGCCAGCCTCAAAGTCCACTGGAACTATGGCTACACCTTC.

This clonotype was seen more than once but under ten times. The J gene is TRBJ2-5, the V gene TRBV12-3 or TRBV12-4; D possibly matches TRBD1 or TRBD2 (5 bases each). Between the trimmed V and J ends, which lost 2 bases and 1 base, there was a span of 11 bases. The length of the CDR3 is 15 residues. DNA of the CDR3: TGTGCCAGCAGTTTAAATGTGGGGACCCAAGAGACCCAGTACTTC. This sequence encodes CASSLNVGTQETQYF.

This chain uses TRBV6-2 or TRBV6-3 with TRBJ2-1; D gene uncertain. Trimming cost V 4 bases and J 4 bases, with 11 bases left between them. The CDR3 has 14 residues. CDR1 MNHEY and CDR2 SVGEGT come from the germline V gene. The CDR3 reads CASSWAVLYNEQFF. CDR3 coding DNA: TGTGCCAGCAGTTGGGCAGTACTTTACAATGAGCAGTTCTTC.

This chain uses TRBV7-6 with TRBJ2-7; TRBD2 aligns across 7 bases. Losses at the gene ends were 0 bases for V and 5 bases for J; bases not matched to a gene: 4. The CDR3 loop spans 14 amino acids. CDR1 is SGHVS, CDR2 FNYEAQ, per germline. The CDR3 protein is CASSLAGGVDEQYF. The DNA of the CDR3 is TGTGCCAGCAGCTTAGCGGGGGGGGTCGACGAGCAGTACTTC.

The V gene is TRBV6-5, the J gene TRBJ1-1, with D possibly TRBD1 on 5 matching bases. V lost 5 bases to trimming and J lost 1 base, with 11 bases between them. Looked up from germline, CDR1 is MNHEY and CDR2 is SVGAGI. The CDR3 runs 14 residues. CDR3 in amino acids: CASSRDGTNTEAFF. For the CDR3, the DNA is TGTGCCAGCAGTCGGGACGGGACGAACACTGAAGCTTTCTTT.

Only a few counts were recorded for this clonotype. V and J are TRBV29-1 and TRBJ1-2, with D maybe TRBD1 (6 bases). Germline values: CDR1 SQVTM, CDR2 ANQGSEA. V shed 3 bases and J shed 4 bases, with 12 bases lying between them. This CDR3 is 13 amino acids long. The CDR3: CSVDRGGSYGYTF. The CDR3 nucleotides are TGCAGCGTTGACCGGGGGGGCAGCTATGGCTACACCTTC.

This clonotype was counted between two and nine times. The V call is TRBV4-2, the J call TRBJ2-3; TRBD2 agrees at 15 bases. This CDR3 has 18 residues. V trimming: 0 bases; J trimming: 2 bases; junction bases outside the gene matches: 3. The germline V gene encodes CDR1 LGHNA and CDR2 YNFKEQ. The CDR3 protein is CASSQEGLAGGSTDTQYF. Here the CDR3 DNA reads TGTGCCAGCAGCCAAGAGGGACTAGCGGGGGGTTCCACAGATACGCAGTATTTT.

Concerning this clonotype itself: A junction boundary mismatches the germline segment, possibly from a read error. The rearrangement links TRBV7-9 to TRBJ2-6; D gene unclear. There are 15 residues in the CDR3. The germline gives CDR1 SEHNR, CDR2 FQNEAQ (reference sequence). The CDR3: CVSSSQYRGANVLTF. DNA for the CDR3: TGTGTCAGCAGCTCCCAATACCGTGGGGCCAACGTCCTGACTTTC.